The TCR beta chain under discussion was sequenced for a study of hypomethylating agent response in myelodysplastic syndrome. The wider study: Patients with myelodysplastic syndrome were eight or nine male and 2 female. TET2 mutation, the most common, occurred in 5 of 11 patients.

CDR1 and CDR2 (germline): KGHSH, LQKENI. The CDR3 loop spans 13 amino acids. V gave up 6 bases and J gave up 6 bases, with 15 bases separating them. At survey resolution, 400 ng of DNA per sample was split into two 200 ng replicates. Profiled with immunoSEQ multiplex PCR; TCRdb holds only in-frame clones, not every one. The repertoire consists of around 11,000 clones, with approximately 83% occurring once and the leading ten covering roughly 4%. Material: bone marrow, obtained before or after starting hypomethylating agent treatment for myelodysplastic syndrome (not recorded which). This clonotype was obtained from a human donor with myelodysplastic syndrome. V and J are TRBV18 and TRBJ2-7, with D hard to call. CDR3 nucleotide sequence: TGTGCCAGCTCCTCGGCTGGGTTGGGCGAGCAGTACTTC. Translation: CASSSAGLGEQYF.